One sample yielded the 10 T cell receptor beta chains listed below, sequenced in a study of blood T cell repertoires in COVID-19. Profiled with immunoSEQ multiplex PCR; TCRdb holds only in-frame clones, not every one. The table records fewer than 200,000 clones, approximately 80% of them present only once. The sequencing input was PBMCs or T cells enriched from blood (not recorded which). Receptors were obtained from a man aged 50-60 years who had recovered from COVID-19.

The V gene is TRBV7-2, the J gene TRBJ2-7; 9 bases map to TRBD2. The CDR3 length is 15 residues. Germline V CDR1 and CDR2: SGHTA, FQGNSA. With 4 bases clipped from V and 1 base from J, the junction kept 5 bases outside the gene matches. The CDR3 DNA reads TGTGCCAGCAGCTGGGGAGCGGGGGGTTCCTACGAGCAGTACTTC. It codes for CASSWGAGGSYEQYF.

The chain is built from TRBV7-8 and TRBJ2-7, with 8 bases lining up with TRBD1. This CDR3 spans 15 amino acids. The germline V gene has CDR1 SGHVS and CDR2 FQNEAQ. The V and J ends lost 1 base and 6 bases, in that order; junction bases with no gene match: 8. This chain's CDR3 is CASSLVQGDKAEQYF. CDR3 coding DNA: TGTGCCAGCAGCTTAGTACAGGGGGACAAGGCCGAGCAGTACTTC.

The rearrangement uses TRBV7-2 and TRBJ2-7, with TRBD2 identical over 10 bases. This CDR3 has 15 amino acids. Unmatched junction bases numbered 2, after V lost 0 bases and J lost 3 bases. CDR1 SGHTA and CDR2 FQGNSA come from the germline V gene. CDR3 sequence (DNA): TGTGCCAGCAGCTTAGCGAGCGGGGGGGGCTACGAGCAGTACTTC. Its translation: CASSLASGGGYEQYF.

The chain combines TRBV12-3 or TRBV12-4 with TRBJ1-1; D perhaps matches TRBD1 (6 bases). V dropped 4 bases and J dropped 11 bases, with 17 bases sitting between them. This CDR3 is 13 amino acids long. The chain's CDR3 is CASSSDRASPAFF. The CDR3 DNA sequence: TGTGCCAGCAGTTCGGACAGAGCCTCACCGGCTTTCTTT.

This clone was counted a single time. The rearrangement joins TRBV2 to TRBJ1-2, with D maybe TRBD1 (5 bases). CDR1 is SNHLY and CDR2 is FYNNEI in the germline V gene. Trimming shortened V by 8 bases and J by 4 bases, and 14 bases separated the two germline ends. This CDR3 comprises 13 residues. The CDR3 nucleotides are TGTGCCAGCGTCGAGGACACTCCCTATGGCTACACCTTC. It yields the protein CASVEDTPYGYTF.

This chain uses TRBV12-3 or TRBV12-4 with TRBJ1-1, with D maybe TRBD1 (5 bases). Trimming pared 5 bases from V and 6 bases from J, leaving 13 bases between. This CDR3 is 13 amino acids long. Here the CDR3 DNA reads TGTGCCAGCAGTCTCCCAGACAGAGCTGAAGCTTTCTTT. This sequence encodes CASSLPDRAEAFF.

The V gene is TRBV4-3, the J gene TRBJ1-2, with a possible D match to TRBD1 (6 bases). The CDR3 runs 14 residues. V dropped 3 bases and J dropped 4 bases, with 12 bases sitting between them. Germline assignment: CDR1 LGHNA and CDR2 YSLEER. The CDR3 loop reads CASSQRTAFYGYTF. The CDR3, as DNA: TGCGCCAGCAGCCAGAGGACAGCCTTCTATGGCTACACCTTC.

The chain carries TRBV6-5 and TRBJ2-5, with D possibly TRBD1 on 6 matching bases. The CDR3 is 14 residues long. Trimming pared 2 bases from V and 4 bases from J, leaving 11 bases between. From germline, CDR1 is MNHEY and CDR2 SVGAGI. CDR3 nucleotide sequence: TGTGCCAGCAGTTACCACAGGGAGAGAGAGACCCAGTACTTC. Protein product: CASSYHRERETQYF.

The CDR3 loop is CASSLAGTSGGAAEQFF. In DNA, the CDR3 is TGTGCCAGCAGCTTAGCCGGGACTAGCGGGGGGGCCGCCGAGCAGTTCTTC. V is TRBV7-9 and J is TRBJ2-1, with 16 bases matching TRBD2. This CDR3 is 17 amino acids long. The germline V gene encodes CDR1 SEHNR and CDR2 FQNEAQ (reference sequence). The V segment lost 0 bases and the J segment 10 bases; nucleotides outside the gene matches: 6. Supplemented by reference TRBV7-9 and TRBJ2-1, the full variable domain reads DTGVSQNPRHKITKRGQNVTFRCDPISEHNRLYWYRQTLGQGPEFLTYFQNEAQLEKSRLLSDRFSAERPKGSFSTLEIQRTEQGDSAMYLCASSLAGTSGGAAEQFFGPGTRLTVL.

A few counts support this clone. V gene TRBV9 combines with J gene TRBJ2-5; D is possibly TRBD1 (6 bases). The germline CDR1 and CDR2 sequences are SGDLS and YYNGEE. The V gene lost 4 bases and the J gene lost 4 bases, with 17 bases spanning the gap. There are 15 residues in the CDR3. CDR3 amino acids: CASSRVAGGVETQYF. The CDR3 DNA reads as TGTGCCAGCAGCCGTGTAGCTGGGGGCGTAGAGACCCAGTACTTC.